The sequence of this T cell receptor beta chain was determined in a study of T cell changes during pregnancy in multiple sclerosis. The table came from immunoSEQ multiplex PCR; TCRdb's copy has only in-frame clones and leaves some out. The sample contains around 100,000 clones, roughly nine tenths of which appear only once. This CDR3 comprises 13 residues. CDR1 is SGHAT and CDR2 is FQDESV in the germline V gene (reference sequence). Trimming took 4 bases from V and 5 from J, leaving 10 bases between them. The sample was peripheral blood, taken after pregnancy. The TCR comes from a female donor with multiple sclerosis, enrolled in a pregnancy study. This chain uses TRBV11-1 with TRBJ2-3; D is unclear. CDR3 sequence reads: CASSSSPGDTQYF. The CDR3 DNA is TGTGCCAGCAGCTCCTCTCCGGGAGATACGCAGTATTTT.